This TCR beta chain derives from a study of blood T cell repertoires in COVID-19. Study at large: Material from acute and convalescent COVID-19 was sourced from the United States, Italy and Spain.

J was trimmed by 6 bases and V by 4 bases; bases with no gene match: 12. Germline loops: CDR1 SGHRS, CDR2 YFSETQ. The CDR3 runs 15 residues. In the original workflow: For nucleated cells, counts were estimated from reference gene primer amplification. Measured with immunoSEQ multiplex PCR; TCRdb has only the in-frame clones, and not every one. The D gene and trimming were derived from the DNA, and the V and J assignments and clone size from that table. This table has about 100,000 clones, nearly 90% appearing once. The clonotype comes from a woman aged 60-70 years with acute or convalescent COVID-19. The sequenced sample was peripheral blood. The rearrangement links TRBV5-1 to TRBJ1-2, with 7 positions matching TRBD1. This CDR3 reads CASSTTPQGFDGYTF. The CDR3, as DNA: TGCGCCAGCAGCACCACCCCACAGGGGTTTGATGGCTACACCTTC.